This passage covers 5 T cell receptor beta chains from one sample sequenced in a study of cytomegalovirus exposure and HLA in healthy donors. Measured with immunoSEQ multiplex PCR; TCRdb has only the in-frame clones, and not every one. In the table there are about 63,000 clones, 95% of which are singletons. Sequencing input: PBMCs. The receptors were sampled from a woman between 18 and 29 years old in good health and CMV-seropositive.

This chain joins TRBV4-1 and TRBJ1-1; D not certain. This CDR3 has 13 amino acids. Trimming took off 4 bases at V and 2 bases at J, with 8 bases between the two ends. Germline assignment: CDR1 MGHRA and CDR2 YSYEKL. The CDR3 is CASSPNLNTEAFF. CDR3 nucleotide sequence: TGCGCCAGCAGCCCGAATCTAAACACTGAAGCTTTCTTT.

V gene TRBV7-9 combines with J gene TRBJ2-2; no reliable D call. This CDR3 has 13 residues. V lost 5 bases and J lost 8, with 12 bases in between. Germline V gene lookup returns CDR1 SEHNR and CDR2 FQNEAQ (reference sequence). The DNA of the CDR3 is TGTGCCAGCAGCGATGGCCGATTAGGGGAGCTGTTTTTT. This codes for CASSDGRLGELFF.

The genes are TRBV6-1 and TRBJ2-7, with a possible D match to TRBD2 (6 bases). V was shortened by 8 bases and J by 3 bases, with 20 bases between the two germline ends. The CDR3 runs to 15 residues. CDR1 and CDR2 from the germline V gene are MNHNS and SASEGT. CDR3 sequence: CASVGGHLALYEQYF. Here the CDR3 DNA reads TGTGCCAGCGTGGGAGGCCACTTGGCCCTCTACGAGCAGTACTTC.

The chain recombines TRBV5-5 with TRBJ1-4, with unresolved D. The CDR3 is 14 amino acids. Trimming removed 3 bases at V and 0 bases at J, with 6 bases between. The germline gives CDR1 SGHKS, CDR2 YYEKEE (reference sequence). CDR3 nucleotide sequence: TGTGCCAGCAGCTCACTCGCAACTAATGAAAAACTGTTTTTT. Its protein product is CASSSLATNEKLFF.

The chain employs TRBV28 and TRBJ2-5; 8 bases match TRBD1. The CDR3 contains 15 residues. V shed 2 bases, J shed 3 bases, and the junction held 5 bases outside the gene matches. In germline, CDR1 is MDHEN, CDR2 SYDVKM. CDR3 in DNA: TGTGCCAGCAGTTTACTCGGGACAGGCGAAGAGACCCAGTACTTC. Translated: CASSLLGTGEETQYF.